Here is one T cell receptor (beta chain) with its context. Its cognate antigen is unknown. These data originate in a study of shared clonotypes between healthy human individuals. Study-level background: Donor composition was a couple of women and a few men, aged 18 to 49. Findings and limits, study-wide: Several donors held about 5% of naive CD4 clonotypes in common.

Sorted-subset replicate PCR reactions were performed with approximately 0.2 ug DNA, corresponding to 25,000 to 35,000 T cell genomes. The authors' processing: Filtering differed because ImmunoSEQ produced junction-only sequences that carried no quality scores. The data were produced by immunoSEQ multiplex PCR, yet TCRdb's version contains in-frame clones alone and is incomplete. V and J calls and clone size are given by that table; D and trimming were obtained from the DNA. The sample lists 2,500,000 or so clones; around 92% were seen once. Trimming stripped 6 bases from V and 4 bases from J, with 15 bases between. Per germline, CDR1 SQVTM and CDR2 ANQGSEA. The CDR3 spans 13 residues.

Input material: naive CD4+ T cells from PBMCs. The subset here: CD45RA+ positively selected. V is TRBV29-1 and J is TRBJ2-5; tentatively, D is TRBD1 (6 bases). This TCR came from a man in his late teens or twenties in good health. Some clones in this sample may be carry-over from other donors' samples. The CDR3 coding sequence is TGCAGCGTAGCGCAAGGCAGGGGAGAGACCCAGTACTTC. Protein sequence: CSVAQGRGETQYF.